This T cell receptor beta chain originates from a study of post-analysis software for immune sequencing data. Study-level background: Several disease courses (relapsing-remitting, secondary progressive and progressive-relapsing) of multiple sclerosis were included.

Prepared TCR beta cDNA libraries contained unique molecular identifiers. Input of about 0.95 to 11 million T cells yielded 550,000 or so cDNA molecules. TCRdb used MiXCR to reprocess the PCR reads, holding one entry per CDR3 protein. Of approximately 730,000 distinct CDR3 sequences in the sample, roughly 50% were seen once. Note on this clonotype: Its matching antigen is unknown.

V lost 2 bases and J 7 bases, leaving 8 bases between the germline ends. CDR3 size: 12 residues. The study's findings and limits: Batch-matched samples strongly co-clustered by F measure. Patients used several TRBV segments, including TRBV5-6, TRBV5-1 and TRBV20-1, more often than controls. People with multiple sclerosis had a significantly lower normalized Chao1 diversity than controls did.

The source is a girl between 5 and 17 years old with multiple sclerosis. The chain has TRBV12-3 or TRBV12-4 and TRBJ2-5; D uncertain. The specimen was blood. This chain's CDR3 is CASSLLLGTQYF. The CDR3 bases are TGTGCCAGCAGTTTACTATTGGGGACCCAGTACTTC.